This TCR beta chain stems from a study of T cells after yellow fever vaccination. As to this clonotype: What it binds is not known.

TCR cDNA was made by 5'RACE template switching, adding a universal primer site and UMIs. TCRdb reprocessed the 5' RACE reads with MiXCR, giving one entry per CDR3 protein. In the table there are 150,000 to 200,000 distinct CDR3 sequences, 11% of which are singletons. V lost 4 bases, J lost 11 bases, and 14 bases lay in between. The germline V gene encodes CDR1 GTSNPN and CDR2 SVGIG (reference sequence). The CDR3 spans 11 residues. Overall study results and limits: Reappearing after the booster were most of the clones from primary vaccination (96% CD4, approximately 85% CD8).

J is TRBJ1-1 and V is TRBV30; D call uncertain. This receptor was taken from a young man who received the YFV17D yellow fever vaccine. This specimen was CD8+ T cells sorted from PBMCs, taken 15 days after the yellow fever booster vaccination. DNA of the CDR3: TGTGCCTGGACCCAGGAGTTTCGGGCTTTCTTT. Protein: CAWTQEFRAFF.